This T cell receptor (beta chain) was recovered during a study of blood T cell repertoires in COVID-19. Turning to the study itself: The samples span acute and convalescent COVID-19 from the United States, Italy and Spain. T cells, B-cell-depleted T cells, or PBMCs supplied cDNA or gDNA.

Sequenced by immunoSEQ multiplex PCR; TCRdb stores in-frame clones only, minus some. The repertoire has approximately 90,000 clones, 89% of them found once; the top ten carry under 9.5%. This CDR3 region has 14 residues. CDR1 and CDR2 from the germline V gene are GTSNPN and SVGIG (reference sequence). J gave up 8 bases and V 3 bases, and 5 bases lay outside the gene matches. This TCR derives from a man aged 45-65 years with acute or convalescent COVID-19. The material sequenced was peripheral blood. The gene calls are TRBV30 and TRBJ1-4; 11 nucleotides agree with TRBD1. The CDR3 DNA follows: TGTGCCTGGAGCCCGGGACAGGGGGAAGAAAAACTGTTTTTT. This sequence encodes CAWSPGQGEEKLFF.